The entry below gives a single TCR beta chain sequence along with its context. Its antigen is not identified. The CDR3 ends on some other residue instead of the conserved phenylalanine or tryptophan, so this is likely a read error. The study co-extracted DNA and RNA from roughly 20-30 mg of unsorted bulk tissue. The sample is drawn from a study of tumor-infiltrating lymphocytes in primary liver carcinoma. Study-wide points: The 250 largest clones made up significantly more of tumor than blood repertoires (p = 0.039).

The authors made TCR beta cDNA from around 500 ng total RNA with a constant-region primer. What produced the TCR beta libraries was three nested multiplex PCR rounds using slightly modified ARM-PCR. TRBV1-TRBV30 forward primers paired with a C-beta reverse primer were used in the first two PCR rounds, which ran approximately 10 cycles each. MiXCR, applied by TCRdb to the multiplex PCR reads, yields one record per CDR3 protein. The repertoire holds some 110,000 distinct CDR3 sequences, with 64% as singletons. The V gene's germline CDR1 is SGHDN and CDR2 FVKESK. The CDR3 runs to 13 residues. Sequencing input: liver tumor tissue from sampling region 3. Subset reported: tumor region T3, left-lateral pole. The TCR comes from a woman aged 60-70 years with primary liver carcinoma and hepatitis B virus infection. V and J are TRBV14 and TRBJ2-5; D is unclear. In nucleotides, the CDR3 is TGTGCCAGTAGCCGTGGCCCGCGGGAGACCCAGTACCTC. Translation gives CASSRGPRETQYL.